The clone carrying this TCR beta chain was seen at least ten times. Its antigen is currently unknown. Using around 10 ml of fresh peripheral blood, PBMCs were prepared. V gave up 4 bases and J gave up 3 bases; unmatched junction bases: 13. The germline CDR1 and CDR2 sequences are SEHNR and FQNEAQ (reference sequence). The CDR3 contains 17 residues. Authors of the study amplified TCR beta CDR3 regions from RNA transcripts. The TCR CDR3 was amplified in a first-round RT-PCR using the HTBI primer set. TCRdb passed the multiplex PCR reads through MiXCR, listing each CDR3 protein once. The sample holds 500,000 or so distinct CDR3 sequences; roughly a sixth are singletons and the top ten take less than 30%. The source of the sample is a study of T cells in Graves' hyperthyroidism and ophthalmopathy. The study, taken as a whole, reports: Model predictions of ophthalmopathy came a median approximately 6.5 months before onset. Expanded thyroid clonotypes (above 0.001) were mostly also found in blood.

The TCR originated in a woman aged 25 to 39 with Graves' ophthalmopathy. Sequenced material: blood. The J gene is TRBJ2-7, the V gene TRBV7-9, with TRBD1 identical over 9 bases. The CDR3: CASSSSTRQGGFYEQYF. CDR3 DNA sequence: TGTGCCAGCAGCTCCTCAACTCGACAGGGGGGGTTCTACGAGCAGTACTTC. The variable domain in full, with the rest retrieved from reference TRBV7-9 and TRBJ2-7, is DTGVSQNPRHKITKRGQNVTFRCDPISEHNRLYWYRQTLGQGPEFLTYFQNEAQLEKSRLLSDRFSAERPKGSFSTLEIQRTEQGDSAMYLCASSSSTRQGGFYEQYFGPGTRLTVT.